A few counts support the clone carrying this T cell receptor beta chain. The antigen remains undetermined. There are 14 residues in the CDR3. CDR1 is SQVTM, CDR2 ANQGSEA, per germline. Deletions cut 3 bases from V and 0 bases from J, with 11 bases between. Amplification used 60 Vbeta primers and 13 Jbeta primers. Source study methods: The count from a later analysis was tens of millions of unique TCR beta chains, some 12 million of them shared. Libraries were prepared by immunoSEQ multiplex PCR; TCRdb keeps only in-frame clonotypes and omits some of them. The V and J calls and clone size were taken over from that table, and D and trimming were inferred from the DNA. The data contain about 180,000 clones, around 80% of them seen just once; the ten biggest clones take up 1.4%. The sample originates from a study of cytomegalovirus exposure and HLA in healthy donors. Findings and limits, study-wide: Apart from CMV serostatus, no immune exposure information was available. Later work found most CMV-associated TCR beta chains apparently HLA-restricted.

The sequencing input was PBMCs. This clonotype was obtained from a girl aged 10 to 17 in good health and CMV-seropositive. This chain uses TRBV29-1 with TRBJ1-1; tentative D call: TRBD1 (6 bases). This chain's CDR3 is CSVEGHPLNTEAFF. The CDR3 DNA is TGCAGCGTTGAGGGACACCCTCTGAACACTGAAGCTTTCTTT. The whole variable domain, remainder taken from reference TRBV29-1 and TRBJ1-1, is SAVISQKPSRDICQRGTSLTIQCQVDSQVTMMFWYRQQPGQSLTLIATANQGSEATYESGFVIDKFPISRPNLTFSTLTVSNMSPEDSSIYLCSVEGHPLNTEAFFGQGTRLTVV.